A selection of T cell receptor beta chains follows, all from one sample in a study of cytomegalovirus exposure and HLA in healthy donors. Assay used: immunoSEQ multiplex PCR; TCRdb lists only in-frame clones, some missing. Of roughly 92,000 clones in the sample, 7.5% to 8.5% are singletons; the top ten hold 2% to 2.5%. Sequences were obtained from PBMCs. The receptors derive from a man aged 45-65 years in good health and CMV-seronegative. CDR3s include the opening cysteine and the closing phenylalanine or tryptophan. A D gene is named only where the DNA matches it firmly. Not all rows give a size; the values are once, few, many and, for expanded clones, a class.

cdr3_aa cdr3_nt d_call v_call clone_size j_call cdr3_length
CASSSIQGAEETQYF TGCGCCAGCAGCTCCATACAGGGGGCGGAGGAGACCCAGTACTTC TRBD1 TRBV5-1 few TRBJ2-5 15
CASSVYVGGADTQYF TGTGCCAGCAGCGTATATGTAGGGGGAGCAGATACGCAGTATTTT . TRBV9 . TRBJ2-3 15
CASSGNRASYNDQFF TGTGCCAGCAGCGGCAACAGGGCCTCCTACAATGATCAGTTCTTC . TRBV9 . TRBJ2-1 15
CSASQAEAFF TGCAGCGCATCTCAGGCTGAAGCTTTCTTT . TRBV29-1 few TRBJ1-1 10
CASSFDSQNTEAFF TGTGCCAGCAGCTTCGACAGCCAGAACACTGAAGCTTTCTTT . TRBV7-3 few TRBJ1-1 14
CASSSGTPNEKLFF TGCGCCAGCAGCTCCGGGACACCAAATGAAAAACTGTTTTTT . TRBV5-1 few TRBJ1-4 14
CASSLGSRMNTEAFF TGTGCCAGCAGCTTGGGATCCAGGATGAACACTGAAGCTTTCTTT . TRBV5-8 . TRBJ1-1 15
CASSLDSTYNEQFF TGTGCCAGCAGCTTGGATTCAACCTACAATGAGCAGTTCTTC . TRBV5-5 . TRBJ2-1 14
CSARAINEQYF TGCAGTGCTAGAGCCATCAACGAGCAGTACTTC . TRBV20-1 . TRBJ2-7 11
CASSLSGTSPGPQHF TGTGCCAGCAGCCTATCCGGGACATCCCCGGGGCCCCAGCATTTT . TRBV7-8 few TRBJ1-5 15
CASSLKAGGLGTDTQYF TGTGCCAGCAGCTTAAAAGCGGGGGGGCTCGGCACAGATACGCAGTATTTT TRBD2 TRBV13 . TRBJ2-3 17
CASSFATGSSQGELFF TGTGCCAGCAGCTTTGCGACAGGGTCATCACAAGGGGAGCTGTTTTTT TRBD1 TRBV7-9 many TRBJ2-2 16
CASSVAGRASQETQYF TGTGCCAGCAGCGTAGCTGGCAGGGCGTCCCAAGAGACCCAGTACTTC . TRBV9 . TRBJ2-5 16
CASSYGTDYEQYF TGTGCCAGCAGTTACGGGACAGACTACGAGCAGTACTTC TRBD1 TRBV6-5 few TRBJ2-7 13
CSAIRDSEAFF TGCAGTGCTATTCGGGACAGTGAAGCTTTCTTT TRBD1 TRBV20-1 . TRBJ1-1 11
CASSPGGATNEKLFF TGTGCCAGCAGCCCCGGGGGTGCAACTAATGAAAAACTGTTTTTT . TRBV9 . TRBJ1-4 15
CASSSATLAGGTDTQYF TGTGCCAGCAGCTCCGCGACGTTAGCGGGAGGCACAGATACGCAGTATTTT TRBD2 TRBV7-2 . TRBJ2-3 17
CASSAHRVSTGELFF TGTGCCAGCAGCGCGCACAGGGTTTCCACCGGGGAGCTGTTTTTT . TRBV9 . TRBJ2-2 15
CASRNPGLAGGHNEQFF TGTGCCAGCCGCAACCCAGGACTAGCGGGGGGCCACAATGAGCAGTTCTTC TRBD2 TRBV13 . TRBJ2-1 17
CASSPQGVSSYEQYF TGTGCCAGCAGCCCTCAGGGGGTGTCCTCCTACGAGCAGTACTTC TRBD1 TRBV14 few TRBJ2-7 15
CASSVEGGGQPQHF TGTGCCAGCAGCGTAGAGGGGGGGGGCCAGCCCCAGCATTTT . TRBV9 . TRBJ1-5 14
CASSFGVREDTEAFF TGTGCCAGTAGTTTTGGGGTCAGGGAGGACACTGAAGCTTTCTTT . TRBV19 few TRBJ1-1 15
CASHNGGTGSYNEQFF TGTGCCAGCCATAACGGGGGGACAGGCTCCTACAATGAGCAGTTCTTC . TRBV28 few TRBJ2-1 16
CASSYPLAGRGELFF TGTGCCAGCAGTTACCCCCTAGCGGGGCGCGGGGAGCTGTTTTTT TRBD2 TRBV6-6 few TRBJ2-2 15
CASYPGQGIQETQYF TGTGCCAGCTACCCGGGACAGGGGATACAAGAGACCCAGTACTTC TRBD1 TRBV18 . TRBJ2-5 15
CASSDWAEGMYEAFF TGTGCCAGCAGTGATTGGGCAGAAGGTATGTATGAAGCTTTCTTT . TRBV6-1 few TRBJ1-1 15
CASSLDLGDNSPLHF TGTGCCAGCAGCTTAGATCTGGGAGATAATTCACCCCTCCACTTT . TRBV7-9 . TRBJ1-6 15
CSAGTVNEKLFF TGCAGCGCTGGGACAGTAAATGAAAAACTGTTTTTT TRBD1 TRBV29-1 . TRBJ1-4 12
CASSWDRAGTYEQYF TGTGCCAGCAGCTGGGACAGGGCGGGCACCTACGAGCAGTACTTC TRBD1 TRBV5-4 few TRBJ2-7 15
CASRGLRTSGLGIGGELFF TGTGCCAGTAGGGGTCTGAGGACTAGCGGGTTAGGAATTGGCGGGGAGCTGTTTTTT TRBD2 TRBV19 . TRBJ2-2 19
CASSPSVTGGYEQYF TGTGCCAGCAGTCCCTCGGTGACAGGGGGCTACGAGCAGTACTTC TRBD1 TRBV6-5 few TRBJ2-7 15
CASSWGGVGLTQYF TGTGCCAGCAGTTGGGGGGGGGTAGGACTGACCCAGTACTTC TRBD2 TRBV6-1 . TRBJ2-5 14
CASSWTGRSTEAFF TGTGCCAGCAGCTGGACAGGACGAAGCACTGAAGCTTTCTTT TRBD1 TRBV5-4 few TRBJ1-1 14
CASSLAPWASGGPSTDTQYF TGTGCCAGCAGCTTAGCCCCTTGGGCTAGCGGGGGGCCTAGCACAGATACGCAGTATTTT TRBD2 TRBV7-6 . TRBJ2-3 20
CATRAPLESSYTDTQYF TGTGCCACCAGGGCCCCACTAGAATCATCCTACACAGATACGCAGTATTTT . TRBV2 few TRBJ2-3 17
CASGGQGPGELFF TGCGCCAGCGGGGGACAGGGTCCAGGGGAGCTGTTTTTT TRBD1 TRBV5-1 few TRBJ2-2 13
CASSEARKPYNEQFF TGTGCCAGCAGTGAAGCCAGGAAGCCCTACAATGAGCAGTTCTTC . TRBV25-1 few TRBJ2-1 15
CASRFSGRGVTDTQYF TGTGCCAGCAGGTTTAGCGGGAGAGGCGTTACAGATACGCAGTATTTT TRBD2 TRBV5-4 few TRBJ2-3 16
CASSAPVSYEQYF TGTGCCAGCAGTGCCCCAGTCTCCTACGAGCAGTACTTC . TRBV6-1 . TRBJ2-7 13
CASSVGAGSTGELFF TGTGCCAGCAGCGTAGGGGCCGGCTCAACCGGGGAGCTGTTTTTT . TRBV9 . TRBJ2-2 15
CSVGGGNYGYTF TGCAGCGTGGGAGGGGGAAACTATGGCTACACCTTC . TRBV29-1 . TRBJ1-2 12
CASSPPVATSRSTAYNEQFF TGTGCCAGCTCACCACCCGTAGCTACCTCGCGATCTACGGCCTACAATGAGCAGTTCTTC . TRBV18 few TRBJ2-1 20
CASSILSGRGNTEAFF TGTGCCAGTAGTATTCTTTCAGGCAGGGGGAACACTGAAGCTTTCTTT . TRBV19 few TRBJ1-1 16
CASSYSYGKNTEAFF TGTGCCAGCAGTTACTCGTACGGTAAGAACACTGAAGCTTTCTTT . TRBV6-5 . TRBJ1-1 15
CSATGQGSDYGYTF TGCAGCGCCACGGGACAGGGGAGTGACTATGGCTACACCTTC TRBD1 TRBV29-1 . TRBJ1-2 14
CASSPGGMSSYEQYF TGTGCCAGCAGTCCCGGGGGTATGAGCTCCTACGAGCAGTACTTC . TRBV27 . TRBJ2-7 15
CASSLGGGGRNSPLHF TGTGCCAGCAGCCTTGGTGGTGGGGGCAGAAATTCACCCCTCCACTTT . TRBV5-4 few TRBJ1-6 16
CASSLWQGTKSPLHF TGTGCCAGCAGCTTGTGGCAGGGGACGAAATCACCCCTCCACTTT . TRBV5-6 few TRBJ1-6 15
CASSPSGTPEPQHF TGTGCCAGCAGTCCCTCCGGGACACCTGAGCCCCAGCATTTT . TRBV27 few TRBJ1-5 14
CASSYSGQLNTEAFF TGCGCCAGCAGCTACTCGGGACAGCTGAACACTGAAGCTTTCTTT TRBD1 TRBV5-1 few TRBJ1-1 15
CASSKGWTSGSETQYF TGCGCCAGCAGCAAAGGGTGGACTAGCGGGAGTGAGACCCAGTACTTC TRBD2 TRBV5-1 . TRBJ2-5 16